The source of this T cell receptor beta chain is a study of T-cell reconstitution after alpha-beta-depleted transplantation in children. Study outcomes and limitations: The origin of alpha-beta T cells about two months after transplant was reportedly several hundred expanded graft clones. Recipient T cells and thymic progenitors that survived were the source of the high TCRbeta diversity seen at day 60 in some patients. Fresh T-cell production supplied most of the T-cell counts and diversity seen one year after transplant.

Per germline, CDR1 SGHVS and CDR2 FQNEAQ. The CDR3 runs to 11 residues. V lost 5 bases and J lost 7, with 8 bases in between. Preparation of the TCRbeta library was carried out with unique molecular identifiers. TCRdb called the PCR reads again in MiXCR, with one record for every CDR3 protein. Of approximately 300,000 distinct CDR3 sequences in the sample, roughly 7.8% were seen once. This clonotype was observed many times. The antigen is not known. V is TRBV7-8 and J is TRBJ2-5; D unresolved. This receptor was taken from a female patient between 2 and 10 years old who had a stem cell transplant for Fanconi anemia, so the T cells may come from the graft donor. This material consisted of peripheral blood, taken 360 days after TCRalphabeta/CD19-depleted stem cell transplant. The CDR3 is CASSPSVTQYF. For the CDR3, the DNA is TGTGCCAGCAGCCCCTCGGTGACCCAGTACTTC.